Listed here are 10 T cell receptor beta chains from one sample, sequenced in a study of CD8+ T cells in alopecia areata. Extraction of RNA preceded its reverse transcription into cDNA, which served as the sequencing template. The data were produced by immunoSEQ multiplex PCR, yet TCRdb's version contains in-frame clones alone and is incomplete. The data hold fewer than 200,000 clones, with approximately 65% observed a single time. Here the sequenced sample was CD8+ T cells sorted from blood, taken at week 0. The source of these receptors is a human donor with alopecia areata.

This clone was detected a few times. V gene TRBV4-1 combines with J gene TRBJ2-5; 9 bases map to TRBD1. This CDR3 spans 14 amino acids. Germline V CDR1 and CDR2: MGHRA, YSYEKL. The trim removed 4 bases at V and 5 bases at J, leaving 5 bases unmatched. The CDR3 coding sequence is TGCGCCAGCAGCCCAGGGACAGGGCTGGAGACCCAGTACTTC. Translated, it gives CASSPGTGLETQYF.

This clone has a handful of counts. The genes are TRBV5-1 and TRBJ2-3, with D tentatively TRBD1 (6 bases). Germline CDR1 reads SGHRS; CDR2 reads YFSETQ. The CDR3 is 15 residues long. V lost 1 base and J lost 6, with 15 bases in between. The CDR3 reads CASSLISNRADTQYF. DNA for the CDR3: TGCGCCAGCAGCTTGATCTCGAACAGGGCCGATACGCAGTATTTT. The variable domain in full, completed from reference TRBV5-1 and TRBJ2-3, reads KAGVTQTPRYLIKTRGQQVTLSCSPISGHRSVSWYQQTPGQGLQFLFEYFSETQRNKGNFPGRFSGRQFSNSRSEMNVSTLELGDSALYLCASSLISNRADTQYFGPGTRLTVL.

This chain uses TRBV6-6 with TRBJ2-7; 7 bases fit TRBD1. The CDR3 extends over 14 amino acids. Trimming at V came to 2 bases and at J to 3 bases, leaving 4 bases not matched to a gene. CDR1 is MNHNY and CDR2 is SVGAGI in the germline V gene (reference sequence). This chain's CDR3 is CASSYGDSHYEQYF. CDR3 nucleotides: TGTGCCAGCAGTTACGGGGACAGTCACTACGAGCAGTACTTC.

V and J are TRBV15 and TRBJ2-5, with TRBD1 matching over 8 bases. Germline lookup yields CDR1 LNHNV and CDR2 YYDKDF (reference sequence). The V gene end was trimmed by 2 bases and the J gene end by 1 base; junction bases not matched to a gene: 6. CDR3 length: 16 amino acids. Written as DNA, the CDR3 is TGTGCCACCAGCAGACCCTCGGGACAGGTCCAAGAGACCCAGTACTTC. Its protein is CATSRPSGQVQETQYF.

This sequence joins TRBV25-1 and TRBJ2-1; no definite D call. CDR3 length: 10 residues. V lost 10 bases and J 8 bases, leaving 9 bases between the germline ends. Germline V CDR1 and CDR2: MGHDK, SYGVNS. In nucleotides, the CDR3 is TGTGCCACCTTCCGGGATGAGCAGTTCTTC. Residues: CATFRDEQFF.

The CDR3 is CASSLTHRGSNYGYTF. The CDR3 DNA is TGTGCCAGCAGTTTAACCCATCGAGGGTCGAACTATGGCTACACCTTC. V and J are TRBV27 and TRBJ1-2, with D uncertain. Germline CDR1 MNHEY, CDR2 SMNVEV (reference sequence). With 2 bases removed from V and 2 bases from J, the gap between germline ends came to 15 bases. This CDR3 spans 16 amino acids.

The rearrangement joins TRBV6-6 to TRBJ2-1; D tentatively fits TRBD1 or TRBD2 (5 bases each). CDR1 and CDR2 from the germline V gene are MNHNY and SVGAGI (reference sequence). The CDR3 has 14 amino acids. V was clipped by 2 bases and J by 0 bases, with 5 bases between them. The CDR3 region is CASSYGGSYNEQFF. As DNA, the CDR3 is TGTGCCAGCAGTTACGGGGGCTCCTACAATGAGCAGTTCTTC.

Remarks on this clone: The sample has other DNA sequences that encode this CDR3 too. The chain joins TRBV27 to TRBJ2-7; D is unresolved. The CDR3 runs 14 residues. Germline CDR1 and CDR2: MNHEY and SMNVEV (reference sequence). V lost 1 base to trimming and J lost 0 bases, with 7 bases between them. The DNA of the CDR3 is TGTGCCAGCAGTTTATGGGGAAGCTCCTACGAGCAGTACTTC. Its translation is CASSLWGSSYEQYF.

The chain links TRBV5-1 to TRBJ2-1, with 7 bases aligning to TRBD1. The V segment lost 2 bases and the J segment 8 bases; nucleotides outside the gene matches: 4. The CDR3 is 13 residues long. Germline CDR1 reads SGHRS; CDR2 reads YFSETQ. The CDR3 protein is CASSLVGGHEQFF. The CDR3 DNA reads as TGCGCCAGCAGCTTAGTAGGGGGCCATGAGCAGTTCTTC.

V gene TRBV7-9 combines with J gene TRBJ1-6, with 8 positions matching TRBD1. Germline V gives CDR1 SEHNR, CDR2 FQNEAQ (reference sequence). V lost 4 bases and J lost 9; bases outside the gene matches: 5. The CDR3 runs 14 residues. The CDR3 region has the DNA TGTGCCAGCAGCTCGACAGGGGCTGGTTCACCCCTCCACTTT. This sequence encodes CASSSTGAGSPLHF.